What follows describes a single T cell receptor beta chain. Its antigen is still unknown. The study used treatment-naive patients who had stable or active relapsing-remitting disease as multiple sclerosis controls. Negative isolation yielded CD8+ and CD4+ T cells; FACS enriched TEMRA cells. Reverse transcription of 0.5 to 1 ug RNA was performed with random hexamers. Coverage of TCR beta CDR3 amplification by immunoSEQ multiplex PCR extended to 54 Vbeta and 13 Jbeta. Each CDR3 protein gets one entry after TCRdb re-called the immunoSEQ multiplex PCR reads with MiXCR. Of roughly 200,000 distinct CDR3 sequences listed, 95% are singletons. The sample is drawn from a study of CD8 T cells in Susac syndrome. The CDR3 runs 13 residues. Germline CDR1 is SEHNR and CDR2 is FQNEAQ (reference sequence). The ends were cut back, 4 bases at V and 1 base at J, with 8 bases in the middle. Notes on the study in general: The study admitted that it had a relatively small number of individuals in its TCR sequencing and HLA analysis.

This chain connects TRBV7-9 to TRBJ2-7; D is unresolved. The sequence came from a human donor with multiple sclerosis. The source material was CD4+ T cells from PBMCs. The CDR3 sequence is CASSWSLSYEQYV. Here the CDR3 DNA reads TGTGCCAGCAGCTGGAGCTTGTCCTACGAGCAGTACGTC.